Listed below are T cell receptor beta chains from one sample, sequenced in a study of beta chain features in type 1 diabetes. TCRdb's table, derived via immunoSEQ multiplex PCR, lists solely in-frame clones and lacks some. The table lists some 230,000 clones, over 9.5% of them singletons. Sequenced material: naive CD4+ T cells from blood. The receptors stem from a woman between 18 and 29 years old in good health. Each CDR3 is given with its conserved first and last residue. The order of the fields is V gene, D gene, J gene, clone size, CDR3 length, CDR3 protein, CDR3 DNA. D genes are given only for firm matches. Size is omitted from some rows. Given values are once, few, many or a class for expanded clones.

V: TRBV14; D: -; J: TRBJ1-4; size: -; length: 17; CDR3: CASSLNRVLPGNEKLFF; DNA: TGTGCCAGCAGCCTGAACAGGGTCCTTCCCGGTAATGAAAAACTGTTTTTT
V: TRBV10-3; D: TRBD1; J: TRBJ1-2; size: -; length: 15; CDR3: CAISESQGAGYGYTF; DNA: TGTGCCATCAGTGAGTCGCAGGGGGCTGGCTATGGCTACACCTTC
V: TRBV11-2; D: TRBD2; J: TRBJ2-7; size: few; length: 16; CDR3: CASSPTSGSSSYEQYF; DNA: TGTGCCAGCAGCCCTACTAGCGGGTCTAGCTCCTACGAGCAGTACTTC
V: TRBV5-1; D: -; J: TRBJ1-4; size: -; length: 15; CDR3: CASSLQGTTNEKLFF; DNA: TGCGCCAGCAGCCTACAGGGCACAACTAATGAAAAACTGTTTTTT
V: TRBV6-5; D: TRBD1; J: TRBJ1-2; size: few; length: 16; CDR3: CASSSQSSGTARGYTF; DNA: TGTGCCAGCAGTTCACAAAGTTCCGGGACAGCTCGGGGCTACACCTTC
V: TRBV7-9; D: -; J: TRBJ2-2; size: -; length: 14; CDR3: CASSLDGSGGELFF; DNA: TGTGCCAGCAGCTTAGACGGGTCCGGCGGGGAGCTGTTTTTT
V: TRBV15; D: TRBD1; J: TRBJ1-3; size: -; length: 15; CDR3: CATSRIDRAGNTIYF; DNA: TGTGCCACCAGCAGAATCGACAGGGCTGGAAACACCATATATTTT
V: TRBV4-1; D: -; J: TRBJ2-7; size: -; length: 17; CDR3: CASSQDHRASASYEQYF; DNA: TGCGCCAGCAGCCAAGATCATCGTGCTAGCGCATCCTACGAGCAGTACTTC
V: TRBV6-5; D: -; J: TRBJ2-3; size: -; length: 14; CDR3: CASRTRASTDTQYF; DNA: TGTGCCAGCAGGACCAGGGCAAGCACAGATACGCAGTATTTT
V: TRBV4-1; D: TRBD1; J: TRBJ1-2; size: -; length: 17; CDR3: CASSQNTGTGGNYGYTF; DNA: TGCGCCAGCAGCCAGAACACCGGGACAGGGGGAAACTATGGCTACACCTTC
V: TRBV19; D: TRBD2; J: TRBJ2-2; size: few; length: 14; CDR3: CASTMGGLPGELFF; DNA: TGTGCCAGTACCATGGGAGGGTTGCCCGGGGAGCTGTTTTTT
V: TRBV19; D: TRBD1; J: TRBJ2-4; size: -; length: 13; CDR3: CASSRGQGSIQYF; DNA: TGTGCCAGTAGCCGGGGACAGGGGAGCATTCAGTACTTC
V: TRBV6-1; D: TRBD1; J: TRBJ2-6; size: -; length: 17; CDR3: CASSESTGGTGANVLTF; DNA: TGTGCCAGCAGTGAGTCGACAGGGGGAACAGGGGCCAACGTCCTGACTTTC
V: TRBV29-1; D: TRBD1; J: TRBJ1-2; size: many; length: 12; CDR3: CSATGGDYGYTF; DNA: TGCAGCGCAACAGGGGGCGATTATGGCTACACCTTC
V: TRBV27; D: TRBD1; J: TRBJ1-5; size: -; length: 15; CDR3: CASSSRQGINQPQHF; DNA: TGTGCCAGCAGTTCCAGACAGGGGATCAATCAGCCCCAGCATTTT
V: TRBV5-1; D: TRBD2; J: TRBJ2-3; size: few; length: 15; CDR3: CASSAGLSYTDTQYF; DNA: TGCGCCAGCAGCGCGGGACTATCCTACACAGATACGCAGTATTTT
V: TRBV30; D: TRBD1; J: TRBJ1-2; size: few; length: 13; CDR3: CAWWTGMDYGYTF; DNA: TGTGCCTGGTGGACAGGGATGGACTATGGCTACACCTTC
V: TRBV11-1; D: -; J: TRBJ1-3; size: few; length: 13; CDR3: CASSTGEGNTIYF; DNA: TGTGCCAGCAGCACCGGAGAAGGAAACACCATATATTTT
V: TRBV29-1; D: -; J: TRBJ1-2; size: -; length: 13; CDR3: CSVMKIVDYGYTF; DNA: TGCAGCGTAATGAAGATCGTAGACTATGGCTACACCTTC
V: TRBV29-1; D: TRBD1; J: TRBJ2-7; size: few; length: 15; CDR3: CSVSQRQGTTYEQYF; DNA: TGCAGCGTATCCCAAAGACAGGGGACCACCTACGAGCAGTACTTC
V: TRBV5-1; D: -; J: TRBJ2-3; size: -; length: 16; CDR3: CASSQGHFSSTDTQYF; DNA: TGCGCCAGCAGCCAGGGACATTTCTCTAGCACAGATACGCAGTATTTT
V: TRBV6-1; D: -; J: TRBJ1-4; size: -; length: 12; CDR3: CASSELNEKLFF; DNA: TGTGCCAGCAGTGAACTAAATGAAAAACTGTTTTTT
V: TRBV30; D: -; J: TRBJ2-1; size: few; length: 17; CDR3: CAWSVGGAGSGFYEQFF; DNA: TGTGCCTGGAGTGTGGGGGGGGCAGGAAGCGGTTTCTATGAGCAGTTCTTC
V: TRBV18; D: -; J: TRBJ2-6; size: -; length: 18; CDR3: CASSRLGGELRGANVLTF; DNA: TGTGCCAGCTCACGGCTCGGAGGGGAGCTGCGTGGGGCCAACGTCCTGACTTTC
V: TRBV12-5; D: TRBD1; J: TRBJ2-4; size: -; length: 15; CDR3: CASGLADRGRYIQYF; DNA: TGTGCTAGTGGTTTGGCAGACAGGGGAAGATACATTCAGTACTTC
V: TRBV30; D: TRBD1; J: TRBJ1-3; size: -; length: 18; CDR3: CAWSSGTGPARSGNTIYF; DNA: TGTGCCTGGAGTTCCGGGACAGGGCCCGCCAGGTCTGGAAACACCATATATTTT
V: TRBV6-6; D: -; J: TRBJ2-6; size: -; length: 12; CDR3: CASAAGANVLTF; DNA: TGTGCCAGCGCAGCTGGGGCCAACGTCCTGACTTTC
V: TRBV27; D: TRBD1; J: TRBJ1-1; size: few; length: 14; CDR3: CASSSRPGQGESFF; DNA: TGTGCCAGCAGTTCCCGTCCGGGACAGGGTGAGTCTTTCTTT
V: TRBV5-1; D: -; J: TRBJ2-3; size: few; length: 13; CDR3: CASSWGVGDTQYF; DNA: TGCGCCAGCAGCTGGGGAGTGGGAGATACGCAGTATTTT
V: TRBV5-1; D: -; J: TRBJ2-3; size: -; length: 15; CDR3: CASSLAPAGTDTQYF; DNA: TGCGCCAGCAGCTTGGCCCCGGCAGGGACAGATACGCAGTATTTT
V: TRBV7-6; D: TRBD1; J: TRBJ2-3; size: -; length: 15; CDR3: CASSLGQGRTDTQYF; DNA: TGTGCCAGCAGCCTGGGACAGGGTCGCACAGATACGCAGTATTTT
V: TRBV10-2; D: -; J: TRBJ2-1; size: few; length: 12; CDR3: CASSRQNNEQFF; DNA: TGCGCCAGCAGTCGACAGAACAATGAGCAGTTCTTC
V: TRBV7-8; D: -; J: TRBJ2-7; size: -; length: 13; CDR3: CASSLVLSYEQYF; DNA: TGTGCCAGCAGCTTAGTCCTGTCCTACGAGCAGTACTTC
V: TRBV5-1; D: TRBD2; J: TRBJ2-1; size: few; length: 17; CDR3: CASSLAGGRWFFNEQFF; DNA: TGCGCCAGCAGCTTGGCCGGCGGGAGGTGGTTCTTCAATGAGCAGTTCTTC
V: TRBV20-1; D: -; J: TRBJ2-1; size: -; length: 11; CDR3: CSATSTNEQFF; DNA: TGCAGTGCTACTAGTACCAATGAGCAGTTCTTC